The 12 T cell receptor beta chains below all came from one sample that was sequenced in a study of cytomegalovirus exposure and HLA in healthy donors. PCR employed 60 Vbeta and 13 Jbeta primers. Sequencing was performed with immunoSEQ multiplex PCR; in TCRdb, only in-frame clones are kept and a portion is missing. The sample carries fewer than 200,000 clones, over 70% recorded once. Sequencing used PBMCs. The receptor set was obtained from a man between 40 and 49 years old in good health and CMV-seronegative.

The chain uses TRBV10-2 and TRBJ1-3; tentative D call: TRBD1 (5 bases). Trimming removed 0 bases from V and 2 bases from J, with 8 bases in between. In germline, CDR1 is WSHSY, CDR2 SAAADI. The CDR3 has 15 residues. For the CDR3, the DNA is TGCGCCAGCAGTGAGTCGGGGGGACCTGGAAACACCATATATTTT. It encodes CASSESGGPGNTIYF.

CDR3 sequence reads: CASSLAAVRGEDQYF. As DNA, the CDR3 is TGCGCCAGCAGCTTGGCGGCGGTCCGGGGTGAGGACCAGTACTTC. The chain couples TRBV5-1 to TRBJ2-5, with TRBD2 as a possible D gene (5 bases). V was cut by 0 bases and J by 10 bases, with 19 bases left in between. Germline V gene data show CDR1 as SGHRS and CDR2 as YFSETQ. CDR3 length: 15 amino acids.

The chain is built from TRBV7-9 and TRBJ2-7; D not resolved. Per the germline V gene, CDR1 is SEHNR and CDR2 is FQNEAQ (reference sequence). The V gene lost 3 bases and the J gene lost 4 bases, with 19 bases spanning the gap. This CDR3 spans 16 amino acids. The CDR3 coding sequence is TGTGCCAGCAGCTTGGGCGCCCTCCAAAATCTTTACGAGCAGTACTTC. Translation: CASSLGALQNLYEQYF.

The CDR3 coding sequence is TGTGCAGCGACTGACGGACTCAATCAGCCCCAGCATTTT. It is translated as CAATDGLNQPQHF. This chain joins TRBV19 and TRBJ1-5; D gene unclear. Germline lookup yields CDR1 LNHDA and CDR2 SQIVND (reference sequence). The CDR3 length is 13 residues.

The V call is TRBV6-5, the J call TRBJ1-5; D ambiguous. V lost 7 bases, J lost 2 bases, and 12 bases lay in between. Germline V gives CDR1 MNHEY, CDR2 SVGAGI. The CDR3 totals 14 residues. DNA of the CDR3: TGTGCCAGCAAGACATCCTGGGGCAATCAGCCCCAGCATTTT. Protein sequence: CASKTSWGNQPQHF.

The J gene is TRBJ2-2, the V gene TRBV30; no definite D call. Germline CDR1 reads GTSNPN; CDR2 reads SVGIG (reference sequence). V lost 3 bases and J 6 bases, leaving 8 bases between the germline ends. CDR3 size: 12 residues. The CDR3, as DNA: TGTGCCTGGAGAATTATATCCGGGGAGCTGTTTTTT. It yields the protein CAWRIISGELFF.

The chain employs TRBV4-1 and TRBJ1-3, with a tentative D call TRBD1 (6 bases). This CDR3 region has 15 residues. V was cut by 1 base and J by 2 bases, with 9 bases left in between. CDR1 is MGHRA and CDR2 is YSYEKL in the germline V gene. The DNA for the CDR3 is TGCGCCAGCAGCCAAGGAGGGGGAACTGGAAACACCATATATTTT. Its protein product is CASSQGGGTGNTIYF.

A single count supports this clone. The rearrangement joins TRBV6-1 to TRBJ1-2; D may be TRBD1 (5 bases). The CDR3 runs to 15 residues. V was cut by 3 bases and J by 4 bases, with 15 bases left in between. The germline V gene encodes CDR1 MNHNS and CDR2 SASEGT. CDR3 sequence: CASSEMEGRAYGYTF. CDR3 in DNA: TGTGCCAGCAGTGAGATGGAGGGGCGCGCCTATGGCTACACCTTC.

This chain uses TRBV7-2 with TRBJ2-3, with TRBD2 identical over 9 bases. Germline V gene lookup returns CDR1 SGHTA and CDR2 FQGNSA. The CDR3 has 12 amino acids. Trimming at V came to 1 base and at J to 13 bases, leaving 3 bases not matched to a gene. The CDR3: CASSLVGLAKYF. The CDR3 DNA follows: TGTGCCAGCAGCTTAGTGGGACTAGCAAAGTATTTT.

V and J are TRBV7-2 and TRBJ2-7; unclear D gene. Per germline, CDR1 SGHTA and CDR2 FQGNSA. The length of the CDR3 is 11 residues. V was clipped by 4 bases and J by 3 bases, with 4 bases between them. This CDR3 is CASSSFYEQYF. CDR3 coding DNA: TGTGCCAGCAGCTCCTTCTACGAGCAGTACTTC.

The rearrangement uses TRBV15 and TRBJ2-1; TRBD2 matches at 9 bases. V trimming: 1 base; J trimming: 5 bases; junction bases outside the gene matches: 6. The CDR3 extends over 16 amino acids. Germline CDR1 reads LNHNV; CDR2 reads YYDKDF (reference sequence). CDR3 DNA sequence: TGTGCCACCAGCAGAGGACTAGCGGTTACTAACAATGAGCAGTTCTTC. This translates into CATSRGLAVTNNEQFF.

This clone was seen a few times. The V and J genes are TRBV12-5 and TRBJ2-5, with 7 bases that match TRBD2. The CDR3 contains 16 residues. The ends lost 1 base at V and 4 bases at J; junction bases unmatched: 9. Germline CDR1 reads LGHNT; CDR2 reads FRNRAP. CDR3 in amino acids: CASGLGAGTFPETQYF. CDR3 DNA sequence: TGTGCTAGTGGTTTGGGAGCGGGAACTTTCCCAGAGACCCAGTACTTC.